This TCR beta chain was retrieved from a study of T-cell memory formation after mild COVID-19. The CDR3 sequence is 14 residues long. Trimming shortened V by 5 bases and J by 3 bases, and 11 bases separated the two germline ends. This clonotype was seen ten or more times. A single record per CDR3 protein comes from TCRdb applying MiXCR to the 5' RACE reads. The sample holds about 14,000 distinct CDR3 sequences, approximately 20% seen once. The specimen sequenced was PBMCs or a T cell subset sorted from them (not recorded which). This sequence was found in an adult woman who had mild COVID-19 (a few samples of this study predate the infection). Cell type and time point are not known. The J gene is TRBJ1-5, the V gene TRBV12-3 or TRBV12-4, with no clear D. CDR3 sequence reads: CASSLKRINQPQHF. The CDR3 coding sequence is TGTGCCAGCAGTCTCAAGAGAATCAATCAGCCCCAGCATTTT.